A single sample gave rise to the 18 T cell receptor beta chains below, sequenced in a study of shared clonotypes between healthy human individuals. TCRdb keeps only in-frame clones here, not all; method: immunoSEQ multiplex PCR. The profile shows 2 million to 2.5 million clones, about 92% of them singletons. Source material: naive CD4+ T cells from PBMCs. Subset described: CD45RA+ positively selected. The receptors come from a young man in good health. Some clones in this sample may be carry-over from other donors' samples.

The chain carries TRBV7-2 and TRBJ2-2, with D unresolved. The length of the CDR3 is 16 residues. CDR1 is SGHTA, CDR2 FQGNSA, per germline. V lost 1 base, J lost 1 base, and 10 bases lay in between. The CDR3 loop reads CASSLVMYGNTGELFF. The CDR3 DNA reads TGTGCCAGCAGCTTAGTGATGTACGGGAACACCGGGGAGCTGTTTTTT. Combining the CDR3 with reference TRBV7-2 and TRBJ2-2 gives the whole variable domain GAGVSQSPSNKVTEKGKDVELRCDPISGHTALYWYRQSLGQGLEFLIYFQGNSAPDKSGLPSDRFSAERTGGSVSTLTIQRTQQEDSAVYLCASSLVMYGNTGELFFGEGSRLTVL.

This chain links TRBV6-9 with TRBJ2-5; TRBD1 is a possible D gene (6 bases). CDR1 and CDR2 (germline): MNHGY, SVAAGI. The CDR3 consists of 17 residues. V lost 1 base and J lost 3, with 18 bases in between. For the CDR3, the DNA is TGTGCCAGCAGTTATTTCGAGTGGGGGCCGCTCAAAGAGACCCAGTACTTC. Residues: CASSYFEWGPLKETQYF.

The J gene is TRBJ1-5, the V gene TRBV4-1; no definite D call. The CDR3 length is 17 residues. CDR1 and CDR2 from the germline V gene are MGHRA and YSYEKL. With 0 bases removed from V and 3 bases from J, the gap between germline ends came to 15 bases. DNA of the CDR3: TGCGCCAGCAGCCAAGATGGCCGGGTAACGAACAATCAGCCCCAGCATTTT. It specifies CASSQDGRVTNNQPQHF.

V and J are TRBV5-1 and TRBJ2-7; 9 nucleotides agree with TRBD1. This CDR3 has 15 amino acids. Germline-derived CDR1 and CDR2 are SGHRS and YFSETQ. J gave up 6 bases and V 4 bases, and 11 bases lay outside the gene matches. The CDR3 DNA follows: TGCGCCAGCAGCGGCACGGACAGGGGAGGTGGCGAGCAGTACTTC. Its translation is CASSGTDRGGGEQYF.

As to this clone: The same CDR3 also results from other DNA sequences found in this sample. This CDR3 is CASSFGPNTGELFF. The CDR3 nucleotides are TGTGCCAGCAGCTTCGGACCCAACACCGGGGAGCTGTTTTTT. This chain connects TRBV7-9 to TRBJ2-2; D uncertain. The CDR3 length is 14 residues. Germline-derived CDR1 and CDR2 are SEHNR and FQNEAQ (reference sequence). The ends were cut back, 3 bases at V and 2 bases at J, with 7 bases in the middle.

The chain joins TRBV7-2 to TRBJ1-4; TRBD1 matches 9 bases. Germline CDR1 SGHTA, CDR2 FQGNSA. This CDR3 has 16 amino acids. V lost 1 base, J lost 6 bases, and 6 bases stayed unmatched. As DNA, the CDR3 is TGTGCCAGCAGCTTAGTTTTGGGACAGGGTGATGAAAAACTGTTTTTT. Its protein product is CASSLVLGQGDEKLFF.

The gene calls are TRBV7-9 and TRBJ1-5; D not certain. The ends were cut back, 7 bases at V and 0 bases at J, with 19 bases in the middle. This CDR3 region has 17 residues. Germline V CDR1 and CDR2: SEHNR, FQNEAQ (reference sequence). CDR3 loop: CASIPYSPSYSNQPQHF. CDR3 DNA: TGTGCCAGCATCCCGTATAGTCCCAGTTATAGCAATCAGCCCCAGCATTTT.

The chain employs TRBV2 and TRBJ1-4; D unclear. The V end was cut by 8 bases, the J end by 4 bases, with 14 bases between. In germline, CDR1 is SNHLY, CDR2 FYNNEI. This CDR3 is 14 amino acids long. The CDR3, as DNA: TGTGCCAGCTCCCCGGGCAGGTTTAATGAAAAACTGTTTTTT. Translating it yields CASSPGRFNEKLFF.

The rearrangement uses TRBV10-3 and TRBJ2-4; 10 bases are shared with TRBD1. Germline values: CDR1 ENHRY, CDR2 SYGVKD. J gave up 8 bases and V 3 bases, and 7 bases lay outside the gene matches. The CDR3 sequence is 15 residues long. The CDR3 region has the DNA TGTGCCATCAGTGAAGGGGGGACAGGGGTGCACATTCAGTACTTC. Amino acid sequence: CAISEGGTGVHIQYF.

The chain is built from TRBV5-1 and TRBJ2-7; TRBD1 matches 8 bases. V lost 4 bases to trimming and J lost 4 bases; unmatched junction nucleotides: 10. CDR3 length: 15 amino acids. Germline V gives CDR1 SGHRS, CDR2 YFSETQ. CDR3 sequence reads: CASSTQQTGAYEQYF. The CDR3 coding sequence is TGCGCCAGCAGCACCCAGCAGACAGGGGCGTACGAGCAGTACTTC.

This sequence joins TRBV28 and TRBJ1-4; TRBD1 might be the D (6 bases). The germline V and J ends were trimmed by 6 bases and 3 bases, with 17 bases remaining between them. The CDR3 is 16 amino acids. Germline V gene data show CDR1 as MDHEN and CDR2 as SYDVKM. The CDR3 DNA follows: TGTGCCAGCAGGAGGGGGGGCGCGAGGGCTAATGAAAAACTGTTTTTT. Its protein is CASRRGGARANEKLFF. The full variable domain, completed using reference TRBV28 and TRBJ1-4, is DVKVTQSSRYLVKRTGEKVFLECVQDMDHENMFWYRQDPGLGLRLIYFSYDVKMKEKGDIPEGYSVSREKKERFSLILESASTNQTSMYLCASRRGGARANEKLFFGSGTQLSVL.

The gene calls are TRBV2 and TRBJ1-5; D might be TRBD1 (6 bases). Germline values: CDR1 SNHLY, CDR2 FYNNEI. The ends were cut back, 2 bases at V and 5 bases at J, with 13 bases in the middle. The CDR3 has 15 residues. CDR3 DNA: TGTGCCAGCAGTGAACAGGGGCTCACCGATCAGCCCCAGCATTTT. Its translation: CASSEQGLTDQPQHF.

This chain joins TRBV4-2 and TRBJ1-2; 7 bases are a match to TRBD1. The germline gives CDR1 LGHNA, CDR2 YNFKEQ. The length of the CDR3 is 14 residues. Trimming cost V 3 bases and J 4 bases; bases outside gene matches: 5. In nucleotides, the CDR3 is TGTGCCAGCAGCCATCGGGACAGCAGCTATGGCTACACCTTC. Translation: CASSHRDSSYGYTF.

The V gene is TRBV6-5, the J gene TRBJ2-5, with D possibly being TRBD2 (6 bases). The CDR3 spans 15 residues. CDR1 and CDR2 from the germline V gene are MNHEY and SVGAGI. The germline V and J ends were trimmed by 8 bases and 4 bases, with 20 bases remaining between them. In DNA form, the CDR3 reads TGTGCCAGCGGTCTAGACGGCCGGGGAGGAGAGACCCAGTACTTC. Its protein product is CASGLDGRGGETQYF.

The chain links TRBV18 to TRBJ2-5; 16 nucleotides align to TRBD2. This CDR3 has 16 residues. The germline CDR1 and CDR2 sequences are KGHSH and LQKENI. V trimming: 3 bases; J trimming: 5 bases; junction bases outside the gene matches: 3. The CDR3 loop reads CASSPQGLAGGETQYF. DNA for the CDR3: TGTGCCAGCTCACCGCAGGGACTAGCGGGAGGGGAGACCCAGTACTTC.

The V call is TRBV9, the J call TRBJ1-4; a possible D gene is TRBD1 (6 bases). The CDR3 is made up of 13 amino acids. Germline CDR1 reads SGDLS; CDR2 reads YYNGEE. V lost 4 bases to trimming and J lost 10 bases, with 14 bases between them. For the CDR3, the DNA is TGTGCCAGCAGCCCCAACAGGGAAGGAAAACTGTTTTTT. Its translation: CASSPNREGKLFF. The full variable domain, with the rest looked up from reference TRBV9 and TRBJ1-4, is DSGVTQTPKHLITATGQRVTLRCSPRSGDLSVYWYQQSLDQGLQFLIQYYNGEERAKGNILERFSAQQFPDLHSELNLSSLELGDSALYFCASSPNREGKLFFGSGTQLSVL.

The V call is TRBV4-2, the J call TRBJ2-1; the D is unclear. Germline CDR1 reads LGHNA; CDR2 reads YNFKEQ. V was pared by 1 base and J by 5 bases, with 6 bases between. CDR3 size: 13 residues. CDR3 bases: TGTGCCAGCAGCCAAGTAAGCGACAATGAGCAGTTCTTC. Its protein is CASSQVSDNEQFF.

This CDR3 reads CASSFSAVEQFF. The CDR3 nucleotides are TGTGCCAGCAGCTTCAGTGCTGTTGAGCAGTTCTTC. The chain recombines TRBV7-9 with TRBJ2-1; no clear D gene. The germline V and J ends were trimmed by 3 bases and 9 bases, with 9 bases remaining between them. The CDR3 extends over 12 amino acids. The germline gives CDR1 SEHNR, CDR2 FQNEAQ (reference sequence).